The rows below give T cell receptor beta chains drawn from one sample of a study of blood T cells in healthy people across ages. TCRdb fed the 5' RACE reads into MiXCR, producing one record per CDR3 protein. The sample includes around 1,500,000 distinct CDR3 sequences, under 30% of them seen just once. The specimen was blood. The receptor set was obtained from a woman between 25 and 40 years old in good health. Each CDR3 is given with its conserved first and last residue. D genes are given only for firm matches. Not every row has a clone size; where given, it reads once, few, many or a size class.

abundance	j_gene	v_gene	d_gene	CDR3nt	CDR3aa
few	TRBJ2-7	TRBV20-1	TRBD2	TGCAGTGCCGACCCCTTACTAGCGGGAGGCGAGCAGTACTTC	CSADPLLAGGEQYF
.	TRBJ2-3	TRBV20-1	TRBD2	TGCAGTGCTAGCCCGAGCGGGGGTTTTGATTCGGCAGATACGCAGTATTTT	CSASPSGGFDSADTQYF
.	TRBJ2-1	TRBV4-1	TRBD2	TGCGCCAGCAGCCAAGAGGCCTCTAGCGGGGGGGCCTATGAGCAGTTCTTC	CASSQEASSGGAYEQFF
.	TRBJ2-7	TRBV5-1	.	TGCGCCAGCAAAAGCCTGCCCTTCTCCTACGAGCAGTACTTC	CASKSLPFSYEQYF
.	TRBJ1-4	TRBV20-1	.	TGCAGTGCTCCCGGTCGGGCGTTTCAGGGAGGTGAAAAACTGTTTTTT	CSAPGRAFQGGEKLFF
few	TRBJ2-1	TRBV11-2	TRBD1	TGTGCCAGCAGCTCCAGATTCTCCCAGGGGGCCTACAATGAGCAGTTCTTC	CASSSRFSQGAYNEQFF
few	TRBJ2-7	TRBV7-2	TRBD2	TGTGCCAGCAGCGCTAGTAGCGGGAGCCCTCTCGAGCAGTACTTC	CASSASSGSPLEQYF
many	TRBJ2-1	TRBV12-3/TRBV12-4	TRBD2	TGTGCCAGCAGTGGCGGGACTAGTCGGTATGAGCAGTTCTTC	CASSGGTSRYEQFF
many	TRBJ2-5	TRBV6-1	.	TGTGCCAGCAGTGAATCCAACCCCCAAGAGACCCAGTACTTC	CASSESNPQETQYF
.	TRBJ2-3	TRBV24-1	.	TGTGCCACCAAACCCAGAGGCCTTACAGGCACAGATACGCAGTATTTT	CATKPRGLTGTDTQYF
many	TRBJ2-7	TRBV4-3	.	TGCGCCAGCAGCCAAGGTGGGACGCCAGACTACGAGCAGTACTTC	CASSQGGTPDYEQYF
.	TRBJ1-5	TRBV20-1	.	TGCAGTGCTAGAGTGGCCAGCGGGCGTCCCCAGCATTTT	CSARVASGRPQHF
.	TRBJ1-1	TRBV5-6	.	TGTGCCGGCAGCTTTTTGTTGCTTAAATGGGAGAACACTGAAGCTTTCTTT	CAGSFLLLKWENTEAFF
.	TRBJ1-1	TRBV14	.	TGTGCCAGCAGCCAAGTAATGCCTGAAGCTTTCTTT	CASSQVMPEAFF
.	TRBJ2-1	TRBV20-1	TRBD1	TGCAGTGCCGGGACAGGGAGGAGGAATGAGCAGTTCTTC	CSAGTGRRNEQFF
.	TRBJ2-1	TRBV6-6	.	TGTGTCAGCGGCAGGAGGGACAGCGGGGGCAATGAGCAGTTCTTC	CVSGRRDSGGNEQFF
.	TRBJ2-7	TRBV13	.	TGTGCCAGCAGCCTCCTCGGGGAACACGAGCAGTACTTC	CASSLLGEHEQYF
.	TRBJ1-5	TRBV20-1	.	TGCAGTGCCAGAGGGGGGGAAAGCAATCAGCCCCAGCATTTT	CSARGGESNQPQHF
.	TRBJ2-5	TRBV5-1	.	TGCGCCAGCAGCGCGCCGAGTGTCCAAGAGACCCAGTACTTC	CASSAPSVQETQYF
.	TRBJ2-7	TRBV24-1	TRBD1	TGTGCCACCAGACGGGACAGAGTCTACGAGCAGTACTTC	CATRRDRVYEQYF
.	TRBJ2-1	TRBV2	.	TGTGCCAGCACCGAACAACCAATTGATGAGCAGTTCTTC	CASTEQPIDEQFF
few	TRBJ1-5	TRBV12-3/TRBV12-4	.	TGTGCCAACACCTTGGGGACCCACCGGGGCAATCAGCCCCAGCATTTT	CANTLGTHRGNQPQHF
many	TRBJ2-4	TRBV11-2	TRBD1	TGTGCCAGCAGCGAAGACAGGGGGGTAGCCAAAAACATTCAGTACTTC	CASSEDRGVAKNIQYF
many	TRBJ2-7	TRBV2	TRBD2	TGTGCCAGCAGCCGACTAGCAGACCTCTACGAGCAGTACTTC	CASSRLADLYEQYF
many	TRBJ2-3	TRBV12-3/TRBV12-4	TRBD2	TGTGCCAGCAGTGAACATAGCGGGAGGCTAGATACGCAGTATTTT	CASSEHSGRLDTQYF
.	TRBJ2-1	TRBV5-1	TRBD2	TGCGCCAGCAGCTCCATGTCTAGCGGAGCCTACAATGAGCAGTTCTTC	CASSSMSSGAYNEQFF
.	TRBJ2-1	TRBV6-2/TRBV6-3	TRBD2	TGTGCCAGCAGGCGGACTAGCGCTGAGCAGTTCTTC	CASRRTSAEQFF
.	TRBJ1-1	TRBV5-1	.	TGCGCCAGCAGCTTGGCGGAGGGACCCTATACTCGCTCATCTATGAACACTGAAGCTTTCTTT	CASSLAEGPYTRSSMNTEAFF
few	TRBJ1-6	TRBV3-1	TRBD1	TGTGCCAGCAGCATCAGGGGGGGGAATTCACCCCTCCACTTT	CASSIRGGNSPLHF
.	TRBJ2-7	TRBV29-1	.	TGCAGCGTTGAACCGGGGACCTCCTACGAGCAGTACTTC	CSVEPGTSYEQYF
many	TRBJ2-5	TRBV6-6	.	TGTGCCAGCAGTTACCCACTCCTGGGGAACCAAGAGACCCAGTACTTC	CASSYPLLGNQETQYF
few	TRBJ2-1	TRBV3-1	TRBD2	TGTGCCAGCAGCCCCCCGGAGAGCGGGAGATGGAATGAGCAGTTCTTC	CASSPPESGRWNEQFF